This TCR beta chain was recorded in a study of T-cell reconstitution after alpha-beta-depleted transplantation in children. Findings and caveats of the study: T-cell counts and diversity at one year post-transplant came mainly from newly produced T cells. Some patients showed high day-60 TCRbeta diversity, which derived from surviving recipient T cells and thymic progenitors.

On this clonotype: What it binds is unknown.

CDR3 length equals 13 residues. CDR1 and CDR2 from the germline V gene are SQVTM and ANQGSEA. Trimming shortened V by 7 bases and J by 1 base, and 13 bases separated the two germline ends. For TCRbeta, the library was prepared with unique molecular identifiers. TCRdb re-derived calls from the PCR reads in MiXCR, one entry per CDR3 protein. There are about 980,000 distinct CDR3 sequences in the sample; roughly 31% occur only once, and over 25% lies in the top ten. The source is a boy in the first two years of life who had a stem cell transplant for SCID, so the T cells may come from the graft donor. Material: PBMCs, mostly from graft donor cells, obtained 360 days after TCRalphabeta/CD19-depleted stem cell transplant. The chain couples TRBV29-1 to TRBJ1-1, with D hard to call. CDR3 sequence (DNA): TGCAGCGGCGGACTAGAAAGGAACACTGAAGCTTTCTTT. Protein: CSGGLERNTEAFF.